A selection of T cell receptor beta chains follows, all from one sample in a study of Ad26.COV2.S vaccination and SARS-CoV-2 variants. TCRdb's copy holds only in-frame clones and misses some; the assay was immunoSEQ multiplex PCR. Here the sample spans 350,000 to 400,000 clones, around nine tenths being singletons. The input for sequencing was peripheral blood, taken in a trial of Ad26.COV2.S vaccine versus placebo. The receptor set was obtained from a person aged 18-60 years who received the Ad26.COV2.S COVID-19 vaccine or a placebo. CDR3s include the opening cysteine and the closing phenylalanine or tryptophan. Each record gives: J gene, V gene, clone size, D gene, CDR3 protein, CDR3 DNA. D genes are given only for firm matches. The size entry is marked missing in some rows and otherwise reads once, few, many or a size class.

TRBJ1-5	TRBV18	NA	TRBD1	CASSPSGTDSNQPQHF	TGTGCCAGCTCACCAAGCGGGACAGATAGCAATCAGCCCCAGCATTTT
TRBJ1-5	TRBV5-4	NA	TRBD1	CASSRGQGDNQPQHF	TGTGCCAGCAGCCGGGGACAGGGGGACAATCAGCCCCAGCATTTT
TRBJ2-7	TRBV12-3/TRBV12-4	NA	TRBD1	CASSFGRGYEQYF	TGTGCCAGCAGTTTCGGCAGGGGGTACGAGCAGTACTTC
TRBJ1-2	TRBV2	NA	NA	CASSMQGQGYGYTF	TGTGCCAGCAGTATGCAGGGGCAAGGCTATGGCTACACCTTC
TRBJ1-3	TRBV18	NA	NA	CASSPWGSQAGNTIYF	TGTGCCAGCTCACCTTGGGGTTCACAGGCTGGAAACACCATATATTTT
TRBJ2-3	TRBV10-1	NA	TRBD2	CASSEVLRGDDTDTQYF	TGCGCCAGCAGTGAGGTTCTCCGGGGGGATGACACAGATACGCAGTATTTT
TRBJ1-5	TRBV7-8	NA	NA	CASSLGIDQPQHF	TGTGCCAGCAGCTTAGGTATTGATCAGCCCCAGCATTTT
TRBJ2-7	TRBV12-5	NA	NA	CASGPRGAHEQYF	TGTGCTAGTGGCCCCAGGGGGGCCCACGAGCAGTACTTC
TRBJ1-4	TRBV4-2	few	TRBD1	CASSQVGTGNEKLFF	TGTGCCAGCAGCCAAGTAGGGACAGGGAATGAAAAACTGTTTTTT
TRBJ2-1	TRBV3-1/TRBV3-2	NA	NA	CASSLARTGVFSYNEQFF	TGTGCCAGCAGCCTGGCTAGGACGGGGGTCTTCTCCTACAATGAGCAGTTCTTC
TRBJ2-3	TRBV20-1	NA	NA	CSLFYTQYF	TGCAGTCTATTTTATACGCAGTATTTT
TRBJ1-1	TRBV7-7	NA	NA	CASSSGTGSEAFF	TGTGCCAGCAGCTCCGGTACGGGGTCTGAAGCTTTCTTT
TRBJ1-4	TRBV30	NA	TRBD1	CAWSAEPRGRNEKLFF	TGTGCCTGGAGTGCTGAACCCAGGGGGCGGAATGAAAAACTGTTTTTT
TRBJ1-5	TRBV5-6	NA	NA	CASSLGDGSQHF	TGTGCCAGCAGCTTGGGGGATGGTTCCCAGCATTTT
TRBJ2-1	TRBV5-6	NA	NA	CASSSGNPTYNEQFF	TGTGCCAGCAGCTCGGGGAATCCTACCTACAATGAGCAGTTCTTC
TRBJ2-7	TRBV7-9	NA	TRBD1	CASSTVPGQGFSYEQYF	TGTGCCAGCAGCACCGTACCGGGACAGGGGTTCAGCTACGAGCAGTACTTC
TRBJ1-1	TRBV21-1	NA	NA	CAIMDSWKAFF	TGTGCCATTATGGATTCGTGGAAAGCTTTCTTT
TRBJ2-7	TRBV2	few	NA	CASHTRSDEQYF	TGTGCCAGCCATACAAGAAGCGACGAGCAGTACTTC